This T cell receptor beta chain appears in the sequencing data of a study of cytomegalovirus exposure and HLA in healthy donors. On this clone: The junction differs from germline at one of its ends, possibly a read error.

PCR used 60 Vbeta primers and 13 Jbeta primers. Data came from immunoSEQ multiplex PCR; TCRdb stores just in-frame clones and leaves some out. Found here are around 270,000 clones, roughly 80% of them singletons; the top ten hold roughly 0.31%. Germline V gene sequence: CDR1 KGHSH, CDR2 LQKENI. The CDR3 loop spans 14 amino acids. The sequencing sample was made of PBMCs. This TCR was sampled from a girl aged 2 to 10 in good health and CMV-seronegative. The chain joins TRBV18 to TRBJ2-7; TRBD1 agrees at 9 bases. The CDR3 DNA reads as TGTGCCAGCTCGCCACAGGGGGCGTCTCCGGGGCAGTACTTC. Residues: CASSPQGASPGQYF.